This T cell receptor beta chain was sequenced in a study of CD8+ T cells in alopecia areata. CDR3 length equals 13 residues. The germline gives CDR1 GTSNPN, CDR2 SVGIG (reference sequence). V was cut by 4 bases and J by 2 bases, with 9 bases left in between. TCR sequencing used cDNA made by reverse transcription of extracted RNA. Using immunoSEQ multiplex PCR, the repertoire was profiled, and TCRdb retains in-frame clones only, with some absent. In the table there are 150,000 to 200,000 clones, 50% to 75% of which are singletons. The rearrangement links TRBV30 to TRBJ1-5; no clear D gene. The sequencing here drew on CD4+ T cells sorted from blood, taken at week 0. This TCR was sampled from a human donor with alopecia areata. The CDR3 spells CAWTGGGNQPQHF. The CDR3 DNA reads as TGTGCCTGGACGGGCGGAGGCAATCAGCCCCAGCATTTT.